This entry lists 18 T cell receptor beta chains sequenced from one sample in a study of STAT3 mutations in large granular lymphocyte leukemia. Whole-study results and caveats: Every T-LGLL patient had at least one immunodominant TCRbeta clonotype.

TCRdb keeps only in-frame clones here, not all; method: immunoSEQ multiplex PCR. The sample consists of about 42,000 clones, approximately 78% of them appearing once. What these receptors recognize is not known. Sequenced input: PBMCs. All receptors come from a human donor with T large granular lymphocyte leukemia. Some clones in this sample may be carry-over from other donors' samples.

This clone has just a few counts. This chain links TRBV20-1 with TRBJ1-1; D is ambiguous. Trimming took 7 bases from V and 8 from J, leaving 8 bases between them. CDR1 DFQATT and CDR2 SNEGSKA come from the germline V gene (reference sequence). The CDR3 sequence is 9 residues long. The CDR3 here is CSGTSEAFF. In DNA form, the CDR3 reads TGCAGTGGGACCTCGGAAGCTTTCTTT.

With respect to this clone: The junction differs from germline at one of its ends, possibly a read error. J is TRBJ1-1 and V is TRBV20-1; 7 bases align to TRBD1. CDR1 is DFQATT, CDR2 SNEGSKA, per germline (reference sequence). This CDR3 has 10 amino acids. The CDR3 is CSALRDRGLF. In nucleotides, the CDR3 is TGCAGTGCTCTCCGGGACAGAGGGCTCTTT.

V gene TRBV5-1 combines with J gene TRBJ2-2, with D possibly TRBD2 on 6 matching bases. The V gene's germline CDR1 is SGHRS and CDR2 YFSETQ. Trimming cost V 6 bases and J 4 bases, with 22 bases left between them. The CDR3 has 17 residues. CDR3 nucleotide sequence: TGCGCCAGCACTGGATATCAGTTGAGGGGAGGCACCGGGGAGCTGTTTTTT. This sequence encodes CASTGYQLRGGTGELFF.

This chain links TRBV6-1 with TRBJ2-7; maybe TRBD2 (7 bases). Trimming shortened V by 6 bases and J by 3 bases, and 15 bases separated the two germline ends. The CDR3 consists of 14 residues. Germline-derived CDR1 and CDR2 are MNHNS and SASEGT. For the CDR3, the DNA is TGTGCCAGCAGACCAAGGGGGGGGAACTACGAGCAGTACTTC. It specifies CASRPRGGNYEQYF.

This clone appeared a single time. This rearrangement joins TRBV7-9 to TRBJ2-1, with 9 positions matching TRBD1. After removal of 5 bases from V and 7 bases from J, the junction contained 6 bases not matched to a gene. This CDR3 comprises 14 residues. Germline CDR1 is SEHNR and CDR2 is FQNEAQ (reference sequence). The CDR3 bases are TGTGCCAGCAGCATGCGACAGGGGGAAAATGAGCAGTTCTTC. As protein: CASSMRQGENEQFF.

This clone was seen more than once but under ten times. The rearrangement uses TRBV4-2 and TRBJ2-2; 7 bases line up with TRBD1. Germline CDR1 reads LGHNA; CDR2 reads YNFKEQ. V was clipped by 4 bases and J by 3 bases; unmatched bases: 2. The CDR3 consists of 14 residues. This chain's CDR3 is CASSPGTDTGELFF. The CDR3 bases are TGTGCCAGCAGCCCCGGGACAGACACCGGGGAGCTGTTTTTT.

J is TRBJ1-1 and V is TRBV21-1. TRBV21-1 is described as a pseudogene. The CDR3 sequence is 13 residues long. As DNA, the CDR3 is TGTGCCAGCGTCACACCGGGAGGTAGTGAAGCTTTCTTT. Amino acids: CASVTPGGSEAFF.

The rearrangement links TRBV13 to TRBJ2-2; no reliable D call. The CDR3 runs 14 residues. The germline V gene encodes CDR1 PRHDT and CDR2 FYEKMQ (reference sequence). Deletions cut 5 bases from V and 3 bases from J, with 10 bases between. In nucleotides, the CDR3 is TGTGCCAGCAGCATGACCAGTTACACCGGGGAGCTGTTTTTT. Amino acid sequence: CASSMTSYTGELFF.

The rearrangement joins TRBV7-9 to TRBJ2-5; no reliable D call. This CDR3 has 12 amino acids. With 1 base removed from V and 11 bases from J, the gap between germline ends came to 11 bases. Germline V gives CDR1 SEHNR, CDR2 FQNEAQ (reference sequence). This CDR3 reads CASSLDYRSQYF. As DNA, the CDR3 is TGTGCCAGCAGCTTAGACTACCGCTCGCAGTACTTC. Combining the CDR3 with reference TRBV7-9 and TRBJ2-5 gives the whole variable domain DTGVSQNPRHKITKRGQNVTFRCDPISEHNRLYWYRQTLGQGPEFLTYFQNEAQLEKSRLLSDRFSAERPKGSFSTLEIQRTEQGDSAMYLCASSLDYRSQYFGPGTRLLVL.

The chain uses TRBV10-2 and TRBJ1-6, with D possibly TRBD1 on 6 matching bases. CDR1 is WSHSY, CDR2 SAAADI, per germline. The CDR3 consists of 15 residues. V shed 6 bases and J shed 5 bases, with 14 bases lying between them. The CDR3 sequence: CASRPGTLDNSPLHF. The CDR3 DNA reads as TGCGCCAGCAGACCGGGGACACTTGATAATTCACCCCTCCACTTT.

Regarding this clone: Other DNA variants within this sample encode the same CDR3. The chain uses TRBV13 and TRBJ2-1; the match to TRBD1 covers 9 bases. The CDR3 has 15 residues. The V segment lost 3 bases and the J segment 4 bases; nucleotides outside the gene matches: 4. Germline values: CDR1 PRHDT, CDR2 FYEKMQ (reference sequence). The CDR3 here is CASSFGDRVYNEQFF. The DNA for the CDR3 is TGTGCCAGCAGCTTCGGGGACAGGGTGTACAATGAGCAGTTCTTC. Variable domain in full (rest from reference TRBV13 and TRBJ2-1): AAGVIQSPRHLIKEKRETATLKCYPIPRHDTVYWYQQGPGQDPQFLISFYEKMQSDKGSIPDRFSAQQFSDYHSELNMSSLELGDSALYFCASSFGDRVYNEQFFGPGTRLTVL.

The rearrangement links TRBV2 to TRBJ2-7; D uncertain. The CDR3 length is 18 residues. The V end was cut by 2 bases, the J end by 0 bases, with 20 bases between. Looked up from germline, CDR1 is SNHLY and CDR2 is FYNNEI. CDR3 nucleotide sequence: TGTGCCAGCAGTGAACGCGCCGGACGGCCCAAAACCTCCTACGAGCAGTACTTC. It specifies CASSERAGRPKTSYEQYF.

This chain links TRBV4-2 with TRBJ2-1; no clear D. The germline V and J ends were trimmed by 1 base and 6 bases, with 4 bases remaining between them. The CDR3 contains 12 residues. The germline gives CDR1 LGHNA, CDR2 YNFKEQ. The CDR3 nucleotides read TGTGCCAGCAGCCAAGGACTCAATGAGCAGTTCTTC. Its translation is CASSQGLNEQFF.

The chain carries TRBV29-1 and TRBJ2-2; D remains unclear. There are 11 residues in the CDR3. V lost 4 bases, J lost 6 bases, and 6 bases lay in between. Germline values: CDR1 SQVTM, CDR2 ANQGSEA. DNA for the CDR3: TGCAGCGTTGGAGACCCCGGGGAGCTGTTTTTT. This codes for CSVGDPGELFF.

This chain links TRBV19 with TRBJ1-2; TRBD1 is a possible D gene (5 bases). This CDR3 is 12 amino acids long. The germline CDR1 and CDR2 sequences are LNHDA and SQIVND (reference sequence). V was clipped by 4 bases and J by 7 bases, with 10 bases between them. The chain's CDR3 is CASSTRGSGYTF. The CDR3 DNA sequence: TGTGCCAGTAGTACCCGGGGCTCTGGCTACACCTTC.

This clone appeared a few times. The chain carries TRBV28 and TRBJ1-1; D possibly corresponds to TRBD1 (6 bases). Germline V gives CDR1 MDHEN, CDR2 SYDVKM. The germline V and J ends were trimmed by 9 bases and 1 base, with 9 bases remaining between them. This CDR3 contains 12 residues. Here the CDR3 reads CASKTGNTEAFF. CDR3 coding DNA: TGTGCCAGTAAGACAGGGAACACTGAAGCTTTCTTT. The entire variable domain, with the rest obtained from reference TRBV28 and TRBJ1-1, is as follows: DVKVTQSSRYLVKRTGEKVFLECVQDMDHENMFWYRQDPGLGLRLIYFSYDVKMKEKGDIPEGYSVSREKKERFSLILESASTNQTSMYLCASKTGNTEAFFGQGTRLTVV.

The chain carries TRBV6-5 and TRBJ1-5; D call uncertain. V lost 2 bases and J 0 bases, leaving 5 bases between the germline ends. Germline values: CDR1 MNHEY, CDR2 SVGAGI. CDR3 length: 14 residues. CDR3 sequence reads: CASSYRFSNQPQHF. CDR3 in DNA: TGTGCCAGCAGTTACAGGTTTAGCAATCAGCCCCAGCATTTT.

This chain connects TRBV7-2 to TRBJ2-2; D might be TRBD2 (6 bases). This CDR3 has 15 amino acids. With 2 bases removed from V and 4 bases from J, the gap between germline ends came to 11 bases. The V gene's germline CDR1 is SGHTA and CDR2 FQGNSA. The CDR3 loop is CASSLIAAGTGELFF. CDR3 nucleotide sequence: TGTGCCAGCAGCTTAATAGCGGCGGGCACCGGGGAGCTGTTTTTT.